This TCR beta chain is drawn from a study of monozygotic twins with inflammatory bowel disease. One entry per CDR3 protein, without DNA, is what TCRdb gives after re-calling the 5' RACE reads. The sample totals approximately 390,000 distinct CDR3 sequences. The specimen sequenced was blood. This receptor was taken from a human donor with ulcerative colitis or Crohn's disease, or a healthy co-twin of an affected twin (not recorded which).

The CDR3 is CASSVGSKADTQYF. J is TRBJ2-3 and V is TRBV9. This CDR3 is built from 14 residues. CDR1 is SGDLS, CDR2 YYNGEE, per germline.